Following are 3 T cell receptor beta chains from one sample sequenced in a study of cytomegalovirus exposure and HLA in healthy donors. PCR employed 60 Vbeta and 13 Jbeta primers. TCRdb's copy holds only in-frame clones and misses some; the assay was immunoSEQ multiplex PCR. In the table there are about 160,000 clones, about 79% of which are singletons. Sequenced material: PBMCs. These receptors came from a man aged 45-65 years in good health and CMV-seropositive.

This sequence joins TRBV5-1 and TRBJ2-1; 11 positions agree with TRBD2. The CDR3 extends over 16 amino acids. Looked up from germline, CDR1 is SGHRS and CDR2 is YFSETQ. V lost 4 bases to trimming and J lost 3 bases; unmatched junction nucleotides: 6. The CDR3 nucleotides read TGCGCCAGCAGCAACCCCGGGACTAGCGGCTACAATGAGCAGTTCTTC. This sequence encodes CASSNPGTSGYNEQFF.

The chain combines TRBV9 with TRBJ1-1, with D maybe TRBD1 (5 bases). The V and J ends lost 4 bases and 7 bases respectively, with 17 bases between them. The CDR3 has 14 amino acids. Germline V gene lookup returns CDR1 SGDLS and CDR2 YYNGEE. The CDR3 here is CASSPAGDLLEAFF. The CDR3 nucleotides read TGTGCCAGCAGCCCCGCGGGGGACCTCCTTGAAGCTTTCTTT.

The chain combines TRBV5-4 with TRBJ1-5; D call uncertain. The germline V and J ends were trimmed by 4 bases and 0 bases, with 8 bases remaining between them. Germline CDR1 SGHNT, CDR2 YYREEE (reference sequence). The CDR3 contains 14 residues. The CDR3 region is CASSIQNSNQPQHF. The CDR3 bases are TGTGCCAGCAGCATACAGAATAGCAATCAGCCCCAGCATTTT.